The entry that follows covers one T cell receptor beta chain sequence. The junction and the germline gene differ at one end; a read error may be behind it. This sample includes further DNA sequences coding for the same CDR3. The PCR had 60 Vbeta and 13 Jbeta primers. The protocol was immunoSEQ multiplex PCR, while the TCRdb copy is restricted to in-frame clones and leaves out a portion. The table has roughly 120,000 clones, under 70% seen once. Donors in the study were healthy people who gave bone marrow. In germline, CDR1 is MGHRA, CDR2 YSYEKL. CDR3 length: 19 amino acids. This sample is part of a study of cytomegalovirus exposure and HLA in healthy donors. For the study at large: When about 400 donors were genotyped, about 81% of them were found to fall in the Caucasian-associated ancestry cluster.

The TCR was taken from a man aged 25 to 40 in good health and CMV-seropositive. The chain uses TRBV4-1 and TRBJ2-3; TRBD2 agrees at 12 bases. The sequencing sample was made of PBMCs. CDR3 loop: CASSLLTSGGPTRTDTQYF. The CDR3, as DNA: TGCGCCAGCAGCCTATTGACTAGCGGGGGCCCAACGAGGACAGACACGCAGTATTTT.